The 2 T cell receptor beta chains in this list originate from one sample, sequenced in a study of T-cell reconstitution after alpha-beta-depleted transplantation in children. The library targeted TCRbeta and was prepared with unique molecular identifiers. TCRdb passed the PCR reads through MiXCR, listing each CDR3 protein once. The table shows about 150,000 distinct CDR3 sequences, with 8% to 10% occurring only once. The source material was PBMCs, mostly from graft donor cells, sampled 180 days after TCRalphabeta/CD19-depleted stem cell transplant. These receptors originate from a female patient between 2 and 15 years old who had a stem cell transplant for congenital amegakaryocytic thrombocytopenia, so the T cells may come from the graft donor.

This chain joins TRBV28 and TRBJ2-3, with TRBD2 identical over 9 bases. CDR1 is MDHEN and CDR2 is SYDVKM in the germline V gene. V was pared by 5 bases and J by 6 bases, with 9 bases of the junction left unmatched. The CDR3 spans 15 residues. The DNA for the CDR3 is TGTGCCAGCAGTAACCCGGGACTAGCCCGGGATACGCAGTATTTT. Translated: CASSNPGLARDTQYF.

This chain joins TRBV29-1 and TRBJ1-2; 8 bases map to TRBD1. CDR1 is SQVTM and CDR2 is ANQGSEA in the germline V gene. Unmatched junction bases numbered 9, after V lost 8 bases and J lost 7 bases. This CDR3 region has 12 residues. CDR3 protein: CSSWTGLFGYTF. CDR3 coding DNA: TGCAGCTCCTGGACAGGGTTATTTGGCTACACCTTC.